Sequencing of this T cell receptor (beta chain) was carried out in a study of blood T cell repertoires in COVID-19. Whole-study context: The study drew acute and convalescent COVID-19 samples from the United States, Italy and Spain. PBMCs, B-cell-depleted T cells, or T cells were the source of the cDNA or gDNA that made up the material.

The length of the CDR3 is 13 residues. Germline CDR1 and CDR2: SGHVS and FQNEAQ. V lost 5 bases to trimming and J lost 4 bases; unmatched junction nucleotides: 3. The authors' processing: Estimation of nucleated cell counts was performed using reference gene primer amplification. Profiled with immunoSEQ multiplex PCR; TCRdb holds only in-frame clones, not every one. V and J calls and clone size come straight from that table; D and trimming were deduced from the DNA. The sample lists 65,000 to 70,000 clones, approximately 79% occurring once. The chain is built from TRBV7-8 and TRBJ2-3; 7 positions match TRBD2. The TCR comes from a human donor in a cohort sampled during active COVID-19. The sequenced sample consisted of peripheral blood. The DNA of the CDR3 is TGTGCCAGCAGCAACGGACTAGCAGATACGCAGTATTTT. This codes for CASSNGLADTQYF.